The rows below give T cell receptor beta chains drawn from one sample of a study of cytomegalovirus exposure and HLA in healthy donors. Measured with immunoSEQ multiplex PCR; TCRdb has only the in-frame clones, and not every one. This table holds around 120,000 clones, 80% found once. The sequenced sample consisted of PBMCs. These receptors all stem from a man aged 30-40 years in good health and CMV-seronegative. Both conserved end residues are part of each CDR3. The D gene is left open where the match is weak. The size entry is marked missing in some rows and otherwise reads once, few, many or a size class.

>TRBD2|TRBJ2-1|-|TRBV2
CASSDKISSGNRYEQFF
TGTGCCAGCAGCGATAAAATTTCTAGCGGGAATCGGTATGAGCAGTTCTTC
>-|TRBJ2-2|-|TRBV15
CATAQRGTPNTGELFF
TGTGCCACCGCCCAAAGGGGGACGCCGAACACCGGGGAGCTGTTTTTT
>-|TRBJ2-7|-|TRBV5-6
CASRGGGTGTYEQYF
TGTGCCAGCAGGGGGGGAGGGACAGGTACCTACGAGCAGTACTTC
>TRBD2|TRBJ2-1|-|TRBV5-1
CASTRENNNEQFF
TGCGCCAGCACGCGGGAGAACAACAATGAGCAGTTCTTC
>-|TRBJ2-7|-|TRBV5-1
CASSEEPAYEQYF
TGCGCCAGCAGCGAAGAACCGGCCTACGAGCAGTACTTC
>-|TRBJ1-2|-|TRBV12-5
CASGLVTGGNGYTF
TGTGCTAGTGGTTTGGTAACTGGGGGCAATGGCTACACCTTC
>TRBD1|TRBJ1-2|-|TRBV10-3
CAIRIADRVGGYTF
TGTGCCATCAGGATAGCGGACAGGGTCGGTGGCTACACCTTC
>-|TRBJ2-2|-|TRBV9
CASSTSVGSTGELFF
TGTGCCAGCAGCACCTCCGTTGGGAGCACCGGGGAGCTGTTTTTT
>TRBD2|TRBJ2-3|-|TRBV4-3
CASSQDRGELADTDTQYF
TGCGCCAGCAGCCAAGATCGAGGAGAACTAGCGGACACAGATACGCAGTATTTT
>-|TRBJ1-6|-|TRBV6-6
CASSYFPRDYNSPLHF
TGTGCCAGCAGTTACTTCCCCAGGGACTATAATTCACCCCTCCACTTT
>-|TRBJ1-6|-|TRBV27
CASSRDSGSPLHF
TGTGCCAGCAGTAGAGACAGCGGGTCACCCCTCCACTTT
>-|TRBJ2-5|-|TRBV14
CASSQVRDNQETQYF
TGTGCCAGCAGCCAAGTCCGGGACAACCAAGAGACCCAGTACTTC
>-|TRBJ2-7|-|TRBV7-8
CASSYARKQYF
TGTGCCAGCAGCTACGCTAGGAAGCAGTACTTC
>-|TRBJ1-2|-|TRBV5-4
CASSFDSGGAYGYTF
TGTGCCAGCAGCTTCGACTCGGGAGGGGCCTATGGCTACACCTTC
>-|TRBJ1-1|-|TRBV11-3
CASSLEAGRTEAFF
TGTGCCAGCAGCTTAGAGGCGGGTCGAACTGAAGCTTTCTTT
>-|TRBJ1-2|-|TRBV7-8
CASSLAGGLSYGYTF
TGTGCCAGCAGCTTAGCGGGAGGCCTTTCCTATGGCTACACCTTC
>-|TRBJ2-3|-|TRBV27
CASSFYPPGASGDTQYF
TGTGCCAGCAGTTTCTACCCCCCGGGAGCAAGCGGAGATACGCAGTATTTT
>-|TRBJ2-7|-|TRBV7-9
CASSLEVPRGEQYF
TGTGCCAGCAGCTTAGAGGTCCCCCGGGGGGAGCAGTACTTC
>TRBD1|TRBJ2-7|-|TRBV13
CASSLGGQGVYEQYF
TGTGCCAGCAGCTTAGGGGGACAGGGGGTCTACGAGCAGTACTTC
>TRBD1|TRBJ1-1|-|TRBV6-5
CASSSGTGAEAFF
TGTGCCAGCAGTTCCGGGACAGGGGCTGAAGCTTTCTTT
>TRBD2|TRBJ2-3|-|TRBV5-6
CASSLPTSGGTDTQYF
TGTGCCAGCAGCTTGCCGACTAGCGGGGGAACAGATACGCAGTATTTT
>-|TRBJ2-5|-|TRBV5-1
CASSLEFTGFPPETQYF
TGCGCCAGCAGCTTGGAATTTACAGGTTTCCCCCCAGAGACCCAGTACTTC
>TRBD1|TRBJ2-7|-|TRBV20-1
CSASGQTEQYF
TGCAGTGCTTCGGGACAGACCGAGCAGTACTTC
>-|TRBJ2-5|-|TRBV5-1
CASSLFAEKETQYF
TGCGCCAGCAGCTTGTTCGCGGAAAAAGAGACCCAGTACTTC
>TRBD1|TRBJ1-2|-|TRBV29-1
CSVGTGLDGYTF
TGCAGCGTCGGGACAGGGCTGGATGGCTACACCTTC
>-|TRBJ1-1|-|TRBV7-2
CASSLAATGTLNTEAFF
TGTGCCAGCAGCTTAGCGGCTACCGGGACTCTGAACACTGAAGCTTTCTTT
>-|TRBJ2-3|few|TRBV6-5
CASRQGRMDTQYF
TGTGCCAGCAGACAGGGGAGGATGGATACGCAGTATTTT
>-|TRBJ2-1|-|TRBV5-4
CASSSRAGHNEQFF
TGTGCCAGCAGCAGCAGGGCTGGGCACAATGAGCAGTTCTTC
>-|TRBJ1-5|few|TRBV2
CASSEGRAGIGNQPQHF
TGTGCCAGCAGTGAGGGTAGGGCGGGCATTGGCAATCAGCCCCAGCATTTT
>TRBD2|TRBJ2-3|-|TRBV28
CASSPTRGGLAGGEDTQYF
TGTGCCAGCAGTCCCACCCGGGGGGGGCTAGCGGGAGGGGAGGATACGCAGTATTTT
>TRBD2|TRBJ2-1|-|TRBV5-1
CASSARVTSGSYNEQFF
TGCGCCAGCAGCGCTAGGGTAACTAGCGGGTCATACAATGAGCAGTTCTTC
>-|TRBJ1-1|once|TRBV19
CASTLHMNTEAFF
TGTGCCAGTACGTTACACATGAACACTGAAGCTTTCTTT
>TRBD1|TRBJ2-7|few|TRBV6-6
CASGPGTGSYEQYF
TGTGCCAGCGGCCCCGGGACAGGGTCCTACGAGCAGTACTTC
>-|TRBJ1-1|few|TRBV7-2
CASSLATAAEAFF
TGTGCCAGCAGCTTAGCCACTGCCGCTGAAGCTTTCTTT
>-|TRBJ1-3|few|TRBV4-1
CASSQDPGSGNTIYF
TGCGCCAGCAGCCAAGATCCAGGGTCTGGAAACACCATATATTTT
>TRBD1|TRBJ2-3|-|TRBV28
CASTKQKGQGWSTDTQYF
TGTGCCAGCACCAAGCAAAAGGGACAGGGATGGAGCACAGATACGCAGTATTTT